This TCR beta chain is from a study of blood T cell repertoires in COVID-19. Study information: Acute-phase and convalescent COVID-19 samples originated in the United States, Italy and Spain.

The protocol was immunoSEQ multiplex PCR, while the TCRdb copy is restricted to in-frame clones and leaves out a portion. The sample shows 130,000 or so clones, 84% of them seen only once. Germline-derived CDR1 and CDR2 are MGHDK and SYGVNS. The CDR3 has 15 amino acids. J lost 7 bases, V lost 5 bases, and 4 bases had no gene match. The V and J genes are TRBV25-1 and TRBJ1-6; 11 bases agree with TRBD1. Sequencing was performed on peripheral blood. The clonotype originates from a man aged 55 to 70 with acute or convalescent COVID-19. CDR3 sequence (DNA): TGTGCCAGCAGTCGAGGGACAGGGGGGAATTCACCCCTCCACTTT. It codes for CASSRGTGGNSPLHF.